This T cell receptor (beta chain) originates from a study of blood T cells in healthy people across ages. The V and J ends lost 0 bases and 5 bases, in that order; junction bases with no gene match: 4. The CDR3 is 15 residues long. From germline, CDR1 is LGHNA and CDR2 YNFKEQ. Staff drew ten milliliters of peripheral blood from each donor. It was with a sample-barcoded 5' primer and a J-beta primer mix that a second PCR of roughly 7 to 12 cycles was run. Each of the cDNA molecules was tagged by a template-switch adaptor with 12 random nucleotides. Every sample returned 3 million or more CDR3-containing paired-end reads. TCRdb analysed the 5' RACE reads with MiXCR anew, one entry per CDR3 protein. The sample comprises about 1.1 million distinct CDR3 sequences, under 40% of which are singletons, and around 13% rests with the top ten.

Sequenced: blood. This sequence was found in a man younger than 35 in good health. This chain uses TRBV4-2 with TRBJ1-5; 7 bases are shared with TRBD1. CDR3 sequence: CASSQDGDRHQPQHF. DNA of the CDR3: TGTGCCAGCAGCCAAGATGGGGACAGACATCAGCCCCAGCATTTT.